These T cell receptor beta chains were read from a single sample in a study of blood T cell repertoires in COVID-19. This table comes from immunoSEQ multiplex PCR, and its TCRdb copy is limited to in-frame clones, with some not included. The sample has some 150,000 clones, more than 70% seen once. Source material: peripheral blood. These receptor sequences come from a man between 45 and 60 years old with active or convalescent COVID-19. Both conserved end residues are trimmed from each CDR3.

CDR3	length	V	J
ASSLAGAGNTIY	12	TRBV11-2	TRBJ1-3
ASRHLEASTQY	11	TRBV7-9	TRBJ2-3
ASSRLAGGREQY	12	TRBV6-5	TRBJ2-7
ASSLGALSSYEQY	13	TRBV7-9	TRBJ2-7
ASSQDPQGKGYEQY	14	TRBV4-1	TRBJ2-7
ASRDPGTRYEQY	12	TRBV2	TRBJ2-7
ASSLMGGSTEAF	12	TRBV5-4	TRBJ1-1
ASSLKAYLLGGNEQF	15	TRBV27	TRBJ2-1
ASSIGLAGGTDTQY	14	TRBV19	TRBJ2-3
ASSQGRATNTEAF	13	TRBV4-2	TRBJ1-1
ASSLAIGHNSGNTIY	15	TRBV7-2	TRBJ1-3
ASSYPLGSIRHTDTQY	16	TRBV5-6	TRBJ2-3
ASSLTGVNYEQY	12	TRBV28	TRBJ2-7
ASIPLGGGTEAF	12	TRBV6-5	TRBJ1-1
ASTLTPESNQPQH	13	TRBV28	TRBJ1-5
ASSIPTNSYNEQF	13	TRBV19	TRBJ2-1
ASSPRPSGSYNEQF	14	TRBV9	TRBJ2-1
ASIPTDSRNYGYT	13	TRBV28	TRBJ1-2
ASSSGDYGYT	10	TRBV28	TRBJ1-2
ASSPGVGDGYT	11	TRBV18	TRBJ1-2
ASSQIGGDREQF	12	TRBV4-1	TRBJ2-1
ASSADRASGNTIY	13	TRBV18	TRBJ1-3
ASILNGRRTDTQY	13	TRBV5-6	TRBJ2-3
ASSPRDRLTATNEKLF	16	TRBV9	TRBJ1-4
ASRTPTGANVLT	12	TRBV7-2	TRBJ2-6
ASSYRVRYQETQY	13	TRBV5-1	TRBJ2-5
ASDGQQGVGQPQH	13	TRBV19	TRBJ1-5